The 30 T cell receptor beta chains given below trace back to one sample, sequenced in a study of blood T cell repertoires in COVID-19. Data came from immunoSEQ multiplex PCR; TCRdb stores just in-frame clones and leaves some out. The data contain 120,000 to 150,000 clones, roughly 76% of them singletons. The specimen was peripheral blood. The receptor source for this set is a human donor with acute or convalescent COVID-19. The donor label of this sample is uncertain.

CDR3: CASSQDEGNTIYF. The CDR3, as DNA: TGTGCCAGCAGCCAAGACGAGGGAAACACCATATATTTT. This chain joins TRBV3-1 (or the pseudogene TRBV3-2) and TRBJ1-3; D unclear. Trimming removed 0 bases from V and 4 bases from J, with 4 bases in between. CDR1 and CDR2 (germline): LGHDT, YNNKEL (reference sequence). This CDR3 is 13 amino acids long.

This clone was seen more than once but under ten times. V and J are TRBV4-1 and TRBJ2-2; 10 nucleotides match TRBD1. The junction had 1 base not matched to a gene; V was cut back by 7 bases and J by 5 bases. Germline lookup yields CDR1 MGHRA and CDR2 YSYEKL. The length of the CDR3 is 13 residues. The CDR3 sequence: CASTGQGTGELFF. CDR3 nucleotide sequence: TGCGCCAGCACGGGACAGGGGACCGGGGAGCTGTTTTTT.

V is TRBV10-3 and J is TRBJ1-1, with D possibly matching TRBD1 (6 bases). The CDR3 totals 18 residues. The ends were cut back, 0 bases at V and 4 bases at J, with 21 bases in the middle. CDR1 and CDR2 from the germline V gene are ENHRY and SYGVKD. In nucleotides, the CDR3 is TGTGCCATCAGTGAGTCAAGAGCGGGGACACCGCGCGGCACTGAAGCTTTCTTT. Its translation: CAISESRAGTPRGTEAFF.

The chain uses TRBV24-1 and TRBJ2-3; 7 bases are a match to TRBD1. CDR1 is KGHDR, CDR2 SFDVKD, per germline. V shed 7 bases and J 2 bases; nucleotides not matched to a gene: 5. The CDR3 contains 14 residues. The CDR3 DNA is TGTGCCACCAGAGACAGGGCCCCCACAGATACGCAGTATTTT. Residues: CATRDRAPTDTQYF.

The V call is TRBV6-1, the J call TRBJ2-3; D is possibly TRBD2 (5 bases). The CDR3 covers 17 residues. Deletions cut 1 base from V and 0 bases from J, with 14 bases between. Germline V gene sequence: CDR1 MNHNS, CDR2 SASEGT. CDR3 protein: CASSEGHAGPSTDTQYF. As DNA, the CDR3 is TGTGCCAGCAGTGAAGGTCACGCGGGCCCTAGCACAGATACGCAGTATTTT.

The genes are TRBV3-1 (or the pseudogene TRBV3-2) and TRBJ1-1, with D possibly matching TRBD1 (5 bases). The germline V and J ends were trimmed by 0 bases and 7 bases, with 27 bases remaining between them. From germline, CDR1 is LGHDT and CDR2 YNNKEL (reference sequence). This CDR3 is 19 amino acids long. Here the CDR3 reads CASSQDKIQNSRWGDEAFF. Written as DNA, the CDR3 is TGTGCCAGCAGCCAAGATAAGATACAGAACTCGAGGTGGGGGGATGAAGCTTTCTTT.

The V and J genes are TRBV7-9 and TRBJ1-3; D unclear. The germline CDR1 and CDR2 sequences are SEHNR and FQNEAQ (reference sequence). V was shortened by 5 bases and J by 0 bases, with 8 bases between the two germline ends. This CDR3 is 14 amino acids long. The CDR3 is CASSQTTSGNTIYF. In DNA form, the CDR3 reads TGTGCCAGCAGCCAGACAACCTCTGGAAACACCATATATTTT.

The gene calls are TRBV19 and TRBJ2-7; 8 bases map to TRBD2. J was trimmed by 2 bases and V by 6 bases; bases with no gene match: 9. The CDR3 is 15 residues long. Germline CDR1 is LNHDA and CDR2 is SQIVND (reference sequence). The CDR3 DNA follows: TGTGCCAGTAGAACCGGGACTAGACCGCCCTACGAGCAGTACTTC. This sequence encodes CASRTGTRPPYEQYF.

The chain uses TRBV2 and TRBJ2-5, with D possibly matching TRBD2 (5 bases). V gave up 2 bases and J gave up 2 bases, with 9 bases separating them. The CDR3 sequence is 14 residues long. Germline CDR1 SNHLY, CDR2 FYNNEI. The CDR3 nucleotides are TGTGCCAGCAGTGAATTACCGGGGCAAGAGACCCAGTACTTC. Protein: CASSELPGQETQYF.

This clone has only a few counts. This chain connects TRBV2 to TRBJ1-1, with D perhaps TRBD1 (5 bases). CDR1 is SNHLY and CDR2 is FYNNEI in the germline V gene. This CDR3 comprises 12 residues. With 5 bases removed from V and 5 bases from J, the gap between germline ends came to 9 bases. CDR3 sequence (DNA): TGTGCCAGCAGTTGGGGGGAAACTGAAGCTTTCTTT. Translating gives CASSWGETEAFF.

The rearrangement links TRBV7-8 to TRBJ2-3; 7 positions match TRBD1. Trimming removed 5 bases from V and 0 bases from J; junction bases left unmatched: 5. The CDR3 spans 15 residues. CDR1 and CDR2 (germline): SGHVS, FQNEAQ. The CDR3 DNA follows: TGTGCCAGCAGCGCCACAGGGGCGAGCACAGATACGCAGTATTTT. It translates to CASSATGASTDTQYF. Based on the CDR3 plus reference TRBV7-8 and TRBJ2-3, the full variable domain is GAGVSQSPRYKVAKRGQDVALRCDPISGHVSLFWYQQALGQGPEFLTYFQNEAQLDKSGLPSDRFFAERPEGSVSTLKIQRTQQEDSAVYLCASSATGASTDTQYFGPGTRLTVL.

This chain connects TRBV29-1 to TRBJ1-2; D is ambiguous. Between the trimmed V and J ends, which lost 7 bases and 4 bases, there was a span of 13 bases. The CDR3 spans 12 residues. In germline, CDR1 is SQVTM, CDR2 ANQGSEA. CDR3 amino acids: CSAWRPLYGYTF. CDR3 DNA: TGCAGCGCCTGGCGGCCGCTCTATGGCTACACCTTC. The full variable domain, completed using reference TRBV29-1 and TRBJ1-2, is SAVISQKPSRDICQRGTSLTIQCQVDSQVTMMFWYRQQPGQSLTLIATANQGSEATYESGFVIDKFPISRPNLTFSTLTVSNMSPEDSSIYLCSAWRPLYGYTFGSGTRLTVV.

CDR3 nucleotides: TGTGCCACCAGTGGCAGATCGAGGGGGGGATCGAACACCGGGGAGCTGTTTTTT. Translating gives CATSGRSRGGSNTGELFF. The chain has TRBV24-1 and TRBJ2-2, with D possibly matching TRBD2 (7 bases). Per the germline V gene, CDR1 is KGHDR and CDR2 is SFDVKD. Between the trimmed V and J ends, which lost 5 bases and 0 bases, there was a span of 18 bases. This CDR3 comprises 18 residues.

V is TRBV27 and J is TRBJ1-2; D is perhaps TRBD1 (5 bases). The CDR3 contains 14 residues. Trimming removed 3 bases from V and 0 bases from J, with 8 bases in between. CDR1 is MNHEY, CDR2 SMNVEV, per germline (reference sequence). Here the CDR3 reads CASSFDSSNYGYTF. CDR3 coding DNA: TGTGCCAGCAGTTTCGACAGCTCTAACTATGGCTACACCTTC.

J is TRBJ2-3 and V is TRBV5-4, with 13 bases fitting TRBD2. The V segment lost 3 bases and the J segment 1 base; nucleotides outside the gene matches: 11. Germline CDR1 is SGHNT and CDR2 is YYREEE (reference sequence). This CDR3 region has 19 residues. The CDR3 here is CASSSWTSGGVFRTDTQYF. CDR3 nucleotide sequence: TGTGCCAGCAGCTCTTGGACTAGCGGGGGCGTTTTTCGCACAGATACGCAGTATTTT.

V usage is TRBV6-5 and J usage is TRBJ1-5, with 9 bases identical to TRBD1. Germline V gene data show CDR1 as MNHEY and CDR2 as SVGAGI. The V segment lost 5 bases and the J segment 7 bases; nucleotides outside the gene matches: 9. The CDR3 consists of 15 residues. The CDR3 DNA sequence: TGTGCCAGCAGTCTCCGGGACAGGGAACGACAGCCCCAGCATTTT. Translation gives CASSLRDRERQPQHF.

This chain uses TRBV12-5 with TRBJ2-1, with TRBD1 matching over 7 bases. Germline V gene lookup returns CDR1 LGHNT and CDR2 FRNRAP. V was pared by 3 bases and J by 10 bases, with 6 bases of the junction left unmatched. This CDR3 region has 13 residues. The CDR3 protein is CASGFPDRREQFF. The DNA for the CDR3 is TGTGCTAGTGGTTTCCCGGACAGGCGCGAGCAGTTCTTC. The full variable domain, completed using reference TRBV12-5 and TRBJ2-1, is DARVTQTPRHKVTEMGQEVTMRCQPILGHNTVFWYRQTMMQGLELLAYFRNRAPLDDSGMPKDRFSAEMPDATLATLKIQPSEPRDSAVYFCASGFPDRREQFFGPGTRLTVL.

V is TRBV2 and J is TRBJ1-5; the D is unclear. Trimming removed 2 bases at V and 2 bases at J, with 10 bases between. The germline V gene has CDR1 SNHLY and CDR2 FYNNEI. This CDR3 region has 15 residues. The CDR3 reads CASSESGPGNQPQHF. The CDR3 DNA follows: TGTGCCAGCAGTGAAAGTGGCCCAGGCAATCAGCCCCAGCATTTT.

This clone was counted once. The V gene is TRBV2, the J gene TRBJ2-2, with a tentative D call TRBD1 (5 bases). Trimming took off 2 bases at V and 0 bases at J, with 7 bases between the two ends. This CDR3 contains 15 residues. CDR1 is SNHLY, CDR2 FYNNEI, per germline. As DNA, the CDR3 is TGTGCCAGCAGTGAACCGACAGCGAACACCGGGGAGCTGTTTTTT. It yields the protein CASSEPTANTGELFF.

In its sample, this clone was seen a few times. This chain uses TRBV5-1 with TRBJ1-1, with 7 bases aligning to TRBD1. The germline V gene has CDR1 SGHRS and CDR2 YFSETQ. The CDR3 covers 16 residues. Germline trimming cut 4 bases from V and 1 base from J; bases unmatched to any gene: 10. In nucleotides, the CDR3 is TGCGCCAGCAGCCTCCAATCTACAGGGGCGAACACTGAAGCTTTCTTT. Translated: CASSLQSTGANTEAFF.

The sample holds one count of this clone. The rearrangement joins TRBV9 to TRBJ1-5; tentative D call: TRBD1 (5 bases). The V end was cut by 4 bases, the J end by 1 base, with 9 bases between. Germline assignment: CDR1 SGDLS and CDR2 YYNGEE. The CDR3 totals 14 residues. The chain's CDR3 is CASSPWGSNQPQHF. As DNA, the CDR3 is TGTGCCAGCAGCCCATGGGGCAGCAATCAGCCCCAGCATTTT.

V gene TRBV19 combines with J gene TRBJ1-2; possibly TRBD1 for D (6 bases). V lost 3 bases and J 6 bases, leaving 20 bases between the germline ends. Germline V gene sequence: CDR1 LNHDA, CDR2 SQIVND (reference sequence). The CDR3 contains 16 residues. The CDR3 DNA reads as TGTGCCAGTAGTATTAGCCTCCTCAGACAGGATCATGGCTACACCTTC. Amino acids: CASSISLLRQDHGYTF.

The chain uses TRBV19 and TRBJ2-3; 12 nucleotides align to TRBD2. The V and J ends lost 5 bases and 3 bases, in that order; junction bases with no gene match: 6. Germline assignment: CDR1 LNHDA and CDR2 SQIVND (reference sequence). This CDR3 has 16 residues. The chain's CDR3 is CASSVGTSGQTDTQYF. DNA for the CDR3: TGTGCCAGTAGTGTTGGGACTAGCGGGCAGACAGATACGCAGTATTTT.

The chain couples TRBV7-6 to TRBJ1-1; no clear D. The CDR3 has 12 residues. V shed 6 bases and J shed 6 bases, with 11 bases lying between them. Germline-derived CDR1 and CDR2 are SGHVS and FNYEAQ. The CDR3 coding sequence is TGTGCCAGCAGGTCGGGAACGGCTGAAGCTTTCTTT. This codes for CASRSGTAEAFF.

The rearrangement links TRBV4-2 to TRBJ2-4, with a tentative D call TRBD1 (6 bases). The V gene's germline CDR1 is LGHNA and CDR2 YNFKEQ. The CDR3 has 16 amino acids. With 2 bases removed from V and 0 bases from J, the gap between germline ends came to 11 bases. The CDR3 loop is CASSQSETGAKNIQYF. CDR3 coding DNA: TGTGCCAGCAGCCAAAGTGAGACAGGAGCCAAAAACATTCAGTACTTC.

The V gene is TRBV4-2, the J gene TRBJ2-5; TRBD2 might be the D (5 bases). The CDR3 is 14 residues long. V lost 1 base to trimming and J lost 3 bases, with 9 bases between them. Germline-derived CDR1 and CDR2 are LGHNA and YNFKEQ. The CDR3 loop reads CASSQGLNEETQYF. The DNA of the CDR3 is TGTGCCAGCAGCCAAGGACTAAACGAAGAGACCCAGTACTTC.

This chain joins TRBV14 and TRBJ2-3; 7 bases agree with TRBD2. Germline CDR1 reads SGHDN; CDR2 reads FVKESK. J gave up 8 bases and V 0 bases, and 5 bases lay outside the gene matches. The CDR3 totals 14 residues. The CDR3 spells CASSQDEPGGTQYF. CDR3 bases: TGTGCCAGCAGCCAAGATGAACCGGGAGGTACGCAGTATTTT.

V gene TRBV10-3 combines with J gene TRBJ1-5; tentatively, D is TRBD1 (5 bases). Trimming pared 3 bases from V and 4 bases from J, leaving 7 bases between. CDR3 size: 13 residues. CDR1 is ENHRY, CDR2 SYGVKD, per germline. This CDR3 reads CAISDSGNQPQHF. The CDR3 DNA reads as TGTGCCATCAGTGACTCAGGGAATCAGCCCCAGCATTTT.

The chain is built from TRBV5-6 and TRBJ1-1, with TRBD1 matching over 12 bases. The junction had 11 bases not matched to a gene; V was cut back by 3 bases and J by 11 bases. The CDR3 is 15 amino acids. Germline CDR1 and CDR2: SGHDT and YYEEEE. CDR3: CASSSGTGGGGFAFF. The CDR3 DNA is TGTGCCAGCAGCTCCGGGACAGGGGGCGGAGGTTTCGCTTTCTTT.

This clone was observed a few times. The rearrangement links TRBV2 to TRBJ2-7; 7 bases are a match to TRBD1. CDR1 and CDR2 from the germline V gene are SNHLY and FYNNEI. The ends lost 7 bases at V and 1 base at J; junction bases unmatched: 4. The CDR3 extends over 13 amino acids. The CDR3, as DNA: TGTGCCAGCAACGGGGACAGATCCTACGAGCAGTACGTC. Translation: CASNGDRSYEQYV.